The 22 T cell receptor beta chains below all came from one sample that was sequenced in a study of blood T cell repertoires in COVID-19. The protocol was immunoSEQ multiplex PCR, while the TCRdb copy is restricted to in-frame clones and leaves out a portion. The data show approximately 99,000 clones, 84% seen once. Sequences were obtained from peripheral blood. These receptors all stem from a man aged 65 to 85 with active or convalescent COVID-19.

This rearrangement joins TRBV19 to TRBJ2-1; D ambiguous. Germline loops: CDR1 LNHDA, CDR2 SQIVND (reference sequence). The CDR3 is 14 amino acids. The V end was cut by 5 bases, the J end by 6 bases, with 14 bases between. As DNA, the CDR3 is TGTGCCAGTAGTCGAGGTGGTCGGATCAATGAGCAGTTCTTC. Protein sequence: CASSRGGRINEQFF.

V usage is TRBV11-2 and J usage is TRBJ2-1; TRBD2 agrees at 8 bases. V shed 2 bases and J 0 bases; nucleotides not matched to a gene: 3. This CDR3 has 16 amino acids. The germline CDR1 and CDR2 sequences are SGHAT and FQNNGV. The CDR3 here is CASSLKSGSSYNEQFF. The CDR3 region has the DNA TGTGCCAGCAGCTTAAAAAGCGGGAGCTCCTACAATGAGCAGTTCTTC.

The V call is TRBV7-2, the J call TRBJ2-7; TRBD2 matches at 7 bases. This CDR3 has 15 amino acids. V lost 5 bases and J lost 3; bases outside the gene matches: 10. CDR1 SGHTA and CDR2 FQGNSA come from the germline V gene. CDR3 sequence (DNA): TGTGCCAGCAGCCTACTGGGGGGGGTGAACTACGAGCAGTACTTC. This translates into CASSLLGGVNYEQYF.

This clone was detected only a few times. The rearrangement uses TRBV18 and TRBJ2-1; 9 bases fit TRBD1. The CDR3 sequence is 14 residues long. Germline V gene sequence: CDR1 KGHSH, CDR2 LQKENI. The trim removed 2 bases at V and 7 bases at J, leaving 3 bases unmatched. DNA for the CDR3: TGTGCCAGCTCACCAAATGGACAGGGGAATGAGCAGTTCTTC. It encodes CASSPNGQGNEQFF.

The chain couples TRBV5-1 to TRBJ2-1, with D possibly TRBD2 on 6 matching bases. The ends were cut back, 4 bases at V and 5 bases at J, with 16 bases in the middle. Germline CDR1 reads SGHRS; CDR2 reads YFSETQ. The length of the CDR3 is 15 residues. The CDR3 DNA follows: TGCGCCAGCAGCGCTTCTAGCGCAACCCACAATGAGCAGTTCTTC. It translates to CASSASSATHNEQFF.

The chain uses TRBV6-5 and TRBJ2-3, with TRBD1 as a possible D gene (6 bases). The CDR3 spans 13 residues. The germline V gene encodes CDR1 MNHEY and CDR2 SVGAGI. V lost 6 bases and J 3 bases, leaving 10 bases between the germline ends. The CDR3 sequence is CASSQDRTDTQYF. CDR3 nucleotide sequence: TGTGCCAGCAGCCAAGACAGGACAGATACGCAGTATTTT.

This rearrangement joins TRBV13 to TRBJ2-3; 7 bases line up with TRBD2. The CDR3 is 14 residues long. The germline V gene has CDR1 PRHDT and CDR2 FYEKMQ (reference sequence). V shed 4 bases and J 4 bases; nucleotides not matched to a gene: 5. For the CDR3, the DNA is TGTGCCAGCAGCTCGGGGGGTCTAGCAGATACGCAGTATTTT. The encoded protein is CASSSGGLADTQYF.

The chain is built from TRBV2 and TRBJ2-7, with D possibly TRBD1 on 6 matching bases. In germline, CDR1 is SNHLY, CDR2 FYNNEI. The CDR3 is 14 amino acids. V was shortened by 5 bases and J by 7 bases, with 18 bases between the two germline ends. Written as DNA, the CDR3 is TGTGCCAGCAGTCCCGCCAGGGAAAGGGGGGAGCAGTACTTC. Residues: CASSPARERGEQYF.

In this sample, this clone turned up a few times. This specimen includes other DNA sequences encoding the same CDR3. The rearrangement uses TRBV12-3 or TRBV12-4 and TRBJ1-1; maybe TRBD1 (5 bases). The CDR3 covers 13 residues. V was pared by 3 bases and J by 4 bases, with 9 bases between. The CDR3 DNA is TGTGCCAGCAGTTTCCAGGGTAGCACTGAAGCTTTCTTT. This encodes CASSFQGSTEAFF.

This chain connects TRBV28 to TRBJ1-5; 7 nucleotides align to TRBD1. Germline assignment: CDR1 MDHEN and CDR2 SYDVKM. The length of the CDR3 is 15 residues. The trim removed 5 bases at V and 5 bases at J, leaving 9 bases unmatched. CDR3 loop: CASSPRGVGDQPQHF. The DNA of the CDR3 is TGTGCCAGCAGTCCCAGGGGGGTGGGAGATCAGCCCCAGCATTTT.

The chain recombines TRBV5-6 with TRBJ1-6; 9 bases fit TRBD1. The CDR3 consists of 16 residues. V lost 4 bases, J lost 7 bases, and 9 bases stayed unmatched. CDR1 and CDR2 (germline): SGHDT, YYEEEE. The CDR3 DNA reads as TGTGCCAGCAGCCAATTCGGTGGACAGGGGAATTCACCCCTCCACTTT. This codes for CASSQFGGQGNSPLHF.

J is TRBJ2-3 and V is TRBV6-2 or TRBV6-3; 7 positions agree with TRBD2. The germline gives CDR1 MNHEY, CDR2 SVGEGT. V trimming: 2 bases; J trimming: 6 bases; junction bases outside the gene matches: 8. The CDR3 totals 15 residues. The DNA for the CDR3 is TGTGCCAGCAGTTACCCCCCGGCGGGGGTGGATACGCAGTATTTT. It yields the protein CASSYPPAGVDTQYF.

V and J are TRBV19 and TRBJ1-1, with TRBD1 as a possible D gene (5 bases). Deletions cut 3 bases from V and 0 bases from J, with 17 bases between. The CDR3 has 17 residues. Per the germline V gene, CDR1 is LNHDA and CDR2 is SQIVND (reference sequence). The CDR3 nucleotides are TGTGCCAGTAGTATGGGGCCCCCTACAGATATGAACACTGAAGCTTTCTTT. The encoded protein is CASSMGPPTDMNTEAFF.

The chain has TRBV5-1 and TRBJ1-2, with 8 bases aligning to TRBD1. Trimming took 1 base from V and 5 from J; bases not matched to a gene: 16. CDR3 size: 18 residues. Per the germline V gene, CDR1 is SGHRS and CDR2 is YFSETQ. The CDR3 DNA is TGCGCCAGCAGCTTGAGACCGGGACAGGATGTCTCCTCGTATGGCTACACCTTC. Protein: CASSLRPGQDVSSYGYTF.

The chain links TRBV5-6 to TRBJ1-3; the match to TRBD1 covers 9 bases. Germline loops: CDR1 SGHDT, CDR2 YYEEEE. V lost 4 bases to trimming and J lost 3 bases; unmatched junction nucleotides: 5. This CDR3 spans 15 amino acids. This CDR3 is CASSQDRGSGNTIYF. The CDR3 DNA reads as TGTGCCAGCAGCCAGGACAGGGGTAGTGGAAACACCATATATTTT.

The CDR3 DNA reads as TGTGCCAGCAGTCCCCAGGGTAGCAATCAGCCCCAGCATTTT. Translating gives CASSPQGSNQPQHF. The chain is built from TRBV6-6 and TRBJ1-5, with TRBD1 as a possible D gene (5 bases). The CDR3 loop spans 14 amino acids. V was cut by 5 bases and J by 0 bases, with 8 bases left in between. The V gene's germline CDR1 is MNHNY and CDR2 SVGAGI (reference sequence).

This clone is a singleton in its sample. CDR3 residues: CASSKGGPSGNTIYF. In DNA, the CDR3 is TGTGCCAGCAGCAAAGGCGGGCCCTCTGGAAACACCATATATTTT. The rearrangement joins TRBV21-1 to TRBJ1-3. TRBV21-1 is labeled a pseudogene. The CDR3 loop spans 15 amino acids.

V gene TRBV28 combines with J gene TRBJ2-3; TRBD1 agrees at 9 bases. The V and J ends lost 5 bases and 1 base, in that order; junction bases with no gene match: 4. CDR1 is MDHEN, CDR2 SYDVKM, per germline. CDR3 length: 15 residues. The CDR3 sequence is CASSPRDRGTDTQYF. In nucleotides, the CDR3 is TGTGCCAGCAGTCCGCGGGACAGGGGCACAGATACGCAGTATTTT.

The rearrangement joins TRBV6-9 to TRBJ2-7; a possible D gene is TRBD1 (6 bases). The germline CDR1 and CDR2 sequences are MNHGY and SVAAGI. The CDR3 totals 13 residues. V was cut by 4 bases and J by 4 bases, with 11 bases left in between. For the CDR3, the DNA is TGTGCCAGCAGTTCCAGGGGTCCTTACGAGCAGTACTTC. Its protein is CASSSRGPYEQYF.

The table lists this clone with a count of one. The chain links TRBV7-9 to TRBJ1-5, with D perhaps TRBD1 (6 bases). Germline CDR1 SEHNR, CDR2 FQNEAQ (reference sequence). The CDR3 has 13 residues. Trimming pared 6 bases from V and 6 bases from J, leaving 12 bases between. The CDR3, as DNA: TGTGCCAGCAGTCAGGGAGGGGGTCAGCCCCAGCATTTT. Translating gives CASSQGGGQPQHF.

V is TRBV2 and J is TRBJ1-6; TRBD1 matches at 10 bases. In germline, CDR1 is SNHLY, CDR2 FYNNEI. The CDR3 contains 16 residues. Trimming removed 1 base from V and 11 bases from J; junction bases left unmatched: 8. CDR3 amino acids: CASSEEETGGLTPLHF. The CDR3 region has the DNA TGTGCCAGCAGTGAAGAAGAGACAGGGGGCTTGACACCCCTCCACTTT. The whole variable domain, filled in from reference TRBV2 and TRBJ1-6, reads EPEVTQTPSHQVTQMGQEVILRCVPISNHLYFYWYRQILGQKVEFLVSFYNNEISEKSEIFDDQFSVERPDGSNFTLKIRSTKLEDSAMYFCASSEEETGGLTPLHFGNGTRLTVT.

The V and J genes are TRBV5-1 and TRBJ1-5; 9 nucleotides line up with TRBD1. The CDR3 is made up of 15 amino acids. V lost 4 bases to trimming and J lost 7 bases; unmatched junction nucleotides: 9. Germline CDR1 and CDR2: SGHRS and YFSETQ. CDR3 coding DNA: TGCGCCAGCAGCCCAGGGGACAGGGCGAGCCAGCCCCAGCATTTT. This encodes CASSPGDRASQPQHF.